The entry below gives a single TCR beta chain sequence along with its context. Antigen specificity is unknown. The data derive from a study of T cell responses to AZD1222 COVID-19 vaccine. For the study at large: Some second doses came at about 4 weeks and others at about 12 weeks; these were pooled. The study, taken as a whole, reports: Nearly half of the spike-specific TCRs reportedly recognize variant regions that carry no mutations. Clonal diversity may have been underestimated in mostly white British donors. The repertoires were collected only after the peak T cell response.

Assay used: immunoSEQ multiplex PCR; TCRdb lists only in-frame clones, some missing. This table holds 130,000 to 150,000 clones, under 95% found once. Trimming removed 5 bases from V and 9 bases from J, with 20 bases in between. This CDR3 region has 15 residues. The germline V gene encodes CDR1 SGHTA and CDR2 FQGNSA. The gene calls are TRBV7-2 and TRBJ2-1, with D maybe TRBD2 (6 bases). This TCR was recovered from an adult in good health. The input for sequencing was peripheral blood, taken on day 0 of AZD1222 vaccination. The CDR3 protein is CASSPLGGASGEQFF. CDR3 coding DNA: TGTGCCAGCAGCCCCCTCGGCGGGGCGTCGGGTGAGCAGTTCTTC.